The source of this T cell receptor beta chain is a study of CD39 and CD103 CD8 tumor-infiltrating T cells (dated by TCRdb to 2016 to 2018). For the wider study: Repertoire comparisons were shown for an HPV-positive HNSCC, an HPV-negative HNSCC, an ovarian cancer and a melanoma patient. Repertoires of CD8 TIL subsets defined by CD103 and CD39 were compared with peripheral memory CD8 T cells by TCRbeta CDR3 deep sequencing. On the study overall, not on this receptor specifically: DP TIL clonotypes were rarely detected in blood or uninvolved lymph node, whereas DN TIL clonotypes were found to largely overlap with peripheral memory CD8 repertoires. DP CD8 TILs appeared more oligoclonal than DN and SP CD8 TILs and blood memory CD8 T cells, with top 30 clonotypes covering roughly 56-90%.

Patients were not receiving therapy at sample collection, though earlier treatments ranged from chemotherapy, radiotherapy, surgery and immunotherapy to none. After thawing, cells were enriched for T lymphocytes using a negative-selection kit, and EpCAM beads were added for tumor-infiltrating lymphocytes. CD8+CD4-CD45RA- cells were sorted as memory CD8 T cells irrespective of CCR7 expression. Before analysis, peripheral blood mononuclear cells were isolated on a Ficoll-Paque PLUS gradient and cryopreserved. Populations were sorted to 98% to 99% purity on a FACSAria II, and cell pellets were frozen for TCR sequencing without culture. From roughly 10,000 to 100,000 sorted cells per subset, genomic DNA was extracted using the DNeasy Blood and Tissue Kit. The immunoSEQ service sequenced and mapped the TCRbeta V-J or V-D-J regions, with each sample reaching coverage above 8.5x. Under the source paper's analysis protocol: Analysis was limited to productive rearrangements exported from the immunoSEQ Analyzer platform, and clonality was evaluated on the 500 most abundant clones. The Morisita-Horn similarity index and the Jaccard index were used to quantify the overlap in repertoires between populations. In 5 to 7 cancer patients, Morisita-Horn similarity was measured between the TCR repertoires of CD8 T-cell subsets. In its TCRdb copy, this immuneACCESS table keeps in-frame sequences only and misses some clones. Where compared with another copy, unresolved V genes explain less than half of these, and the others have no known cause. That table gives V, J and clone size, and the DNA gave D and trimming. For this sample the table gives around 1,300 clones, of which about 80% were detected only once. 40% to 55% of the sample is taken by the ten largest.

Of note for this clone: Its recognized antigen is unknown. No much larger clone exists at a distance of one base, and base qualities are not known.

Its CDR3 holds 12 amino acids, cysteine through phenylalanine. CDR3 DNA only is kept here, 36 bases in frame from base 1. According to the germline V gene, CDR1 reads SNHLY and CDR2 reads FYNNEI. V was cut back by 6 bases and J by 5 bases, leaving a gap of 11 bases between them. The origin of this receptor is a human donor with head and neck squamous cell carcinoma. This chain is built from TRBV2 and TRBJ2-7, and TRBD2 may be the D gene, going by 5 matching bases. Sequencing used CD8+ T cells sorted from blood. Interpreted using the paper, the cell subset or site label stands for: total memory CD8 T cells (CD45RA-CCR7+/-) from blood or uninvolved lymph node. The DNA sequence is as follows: TGTGCCAGCAGGAGGGTATACGACGAGCAGTACTTC. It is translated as CASRRVYDEQYF.